The present TCR beta chain was sequenced within a study of beta chain features in type 1 diabetes. Findings of the study overall: Lower insertion and higher deletion counts appeared at VDJ junctions in type 1 diabetes patients. Amplification by PCR could prefer shorter templates, with the same effect in patients and controls. In the patient group, naive, central memory and Treg TCRB repertoires seemed more alike than in the healthy donor group.

Concerning this clone: What it binds is unknown.

Expressed TCRB transcripts were sequenced because the isolated RNA had all been reverse transcribed beforehand. Measured with immunoSEQ multiplex PCR; TCRdb has only the in-frame clones, and not every one. The repertoire holds 250,000 to 400,000 clones, with 14% as singletons. Trimming left V 1 base short and J 5 bases short, with 14 bases between. This CDR3 contains 15 residues. Germline CDR1 and CDR2: SSHAT and FNYEAQ (reference sequence). Every single donor gave one heparinised blood draw, and these averaged about 120 mL. The sequencing sample was made of central memory CD4+ T cells from blood. This receptor was taken from a man aged 25 to 40 in good health. V gene TRBV7-7 combines with J gene TRBJ2-5; a weak D match, TRBD1 (5 bases). CDR3 loop: CASSLGFDSHETQYF. The DNA of the CDR3 is TGTGCCAGCAGCTTAGGTTTCGACAGCCACGAGACCCAGTACTTC.